This T cell receptor beta chain was identified during a study of spatial heterogeneity in lung cancer. Every cDNA TCR molecule received its own unique molecular identifier. TCRdb re-called the 5' RACE reads through MiXCR, storing one row per CDR3 protein. The repertoire holds 50,000 or so distinct CDR3 sequences, with 7.6% as singletons. Study-wide results and limits: Resection blood, more than follow-up blood, showed ubiquitous expanded tumor TCRs.

The length of the CDR3 is 14 residues. Per the germline V gene, CDR1 is MGHRA and CDR2 is YSYEKL. The ends were cut back, 6 bases at V and 16 bases at J, with 25 bases in the middle. As concerns this clonotype: Its antigen is as yet unknown.

Sample time point: sample taken at primary tumor resection. Unsorted whole RNA from tumor, nontumor lung or frozen PBMC underwent sequencing. The 72 donors had untreated early-stage non-small cell lung cancer. V usage is TRBV4-1 and J usage is TRBJ2-1; D possibly corresponds to TRBD1 (7 bases). This TCR came from a female donor with early-stage non-small cell lung cancer. The material sequenced was PBMCs, taken at surgery. Here the CDR3 DNA reads TGCGCCAGCAGTGTTAGCGGCGGAGATGACAGGGTATTCTTC. It specifies CASSVSGGDDRVFF.